The next 29 T cell receptor beta chains were all read from a single sample in a study of vaccination effects on CD4 cells after COVID-19. Isolation of CD4+ T cells took place after approximately 10 days of culture. For these TCRs, the target antigens are not known. The table came from immunoSEQ multiplex PCR; TCRdb's copy has only in-frame clones and leaves some out. The table lists 40,000 to 55,000 clones, roughly 74% of them singletons. Sequences were derived from CD4+ T cells from PBMCs cultured without peptide, sampled before COVID-19 vaccination. These receptor sequences come from a human donor who had a prior SARS-CoV-2 infection.

The V gene is TRBV11-3, the J gene TRBJ2-6; tentatively, D is TRBD2 (5 bases). Looked up from germline, CDR1 is SGHNT and CDR2 is YENEEA. The CDR3 sequence is 16 residues long. V lost 5 bases, J lost 0 bases, and 11 bases lay in between. The CDR3 DNA reads TGTGCCAGCAGCCCGGGGAGCACCTCTGGGGCCAACGTCCTGACTTTC. It translates to CASSPGSTSGANVLTF.

This clone was recorded once. This chain connects TRBV25-1 to TRBJ1-6, with a possible D match to TRBD1 (6 bases). V was pared by 6 bases and J by 7 bases, with 13 bases between. The CDR3 totals 14 residues. The germline V gene has CDR1 MGHDK and CDR2 SYGVNS. DNA of the CDR3: TGTGCCAGCAGCTACAGGGATAGAAATTCACCCCTCCACTTT. Protein: CASSYRDRNSPLHF.

This chain connects TRBV6-2 or TRBV6-3 to TRBJ2-7; TRBD2 matches at 9 bases. The CDR3 runs to 14 residues. V shed 5 bases and J 4 bases; nucleotides not matched to a gene: 6. Germline values: CDR1 MNHEY, CDR2 SVGEGT. CDR3 sequence: CASSTGTSRYEQYF. The CDR3 coding sequence is TGTGCCAGCAGTACCGGGACTAGCAGATACGAGCAGTACTTC.

This sequence joins TRBV18 and TRBJ2-1; 16 nucleotides align to TRBD2. CDR1 and CDR2 (germline): KGHSH, LQKENI. V lost 3 bases to trimming and J lost 1 base; unmatched junction nucleotides: 12. The CDR3 has 21 amino acids. The CDR3 here is CASSPRGNPGLAGGSYNEQFF. The CDR3 bases are TGTGCCAGCTCACCCAGAGGGAACCCGGGACTAGCGGGAGGGTCCTACAATGAGCAGTTCTTC.

The chain uses TRBV5-1 and TRBJ2-3; D not certain. There are 14 residues in the CDR3. V lost 4 bases and J 1 base, leaving 10 bases between the germline ends. The germline V gene encodes CDR1 SGHRS and CDR2 YFSETQ. The CDR3 DNA reads TGCGCCAGCAGCCCGGAATTGGGCACAGATACGCAGTATTTT. Translation: CASSPELGTDTQYF.

The chain links TRBV5-1 to TRBJ1-1; 7 positions agree with TRBD1. The CDR3 runs 16 residues. Per germline, CDR1 SGHRS and CDR2 YFSETQ. V shed 0 bases and J 0 bases; nucleotides not matched to a gene: 5. The CDR3 protein is CASSLAQGGMNTEAFF. CDR3 DNA: TGCGCCAGCAGCTTGGCCCAGGGGGGTATGAACACTGAAGCTTTCTTT.

The chain employs TRBV18 and TRBJ1-1, with TRBD1 matching over 7 bases. Germline V gene sequence: CDR1 KGHSH, CDR2 LQKENI. V was clipped by 8 bases and J by 1 base; unmatched bases: 4. This CDR3 contains 13 residues. DNA of the CDR3: TGTGCCAGCGCCGGACAGGCGAACACTGAAGCTTTCTTT. Its translation: CASAGQANTEAFF.

Comments on this clone: Other DNA variants within this sample encode the same CDR3. V usage is TRBV3-1 (or the pseudogene TRBV3-2) and J usage is TRBJ1-2; D is unresolved. Germline V gene sequence: CDR1 LGHDT, CDR2 YNNKEL (reference sequence). With 1 base removed from V and 5 bases from J, the gap between germline ends came to 5 bases. This CDR3 region has 12 residues. This CDR3 is CASSQGPYGYTF. In nucleotides, the CDR3 is TGTGCCAGCAGCCAAGGTCCATATGGCTACACCTTC.

This chain connects TRBV2 to TRBJ1-2, with D possibly matching TRBD1 (6 bases). Trimming shortened V by 3 bases and J by 8 bases, and 13 bases separated the two germline ends. The germline CDR1 and CDR2 sequences are SNHLY and FYNNEI. There are 13 residues in the CDR3. DNA for the CDR3: TGTGCCAGCAGTGATGCGGGGGCGGGGGGCTACACCTTC. Protein sequence: CASSDAGAGGYTF.

J is TRBJ1-2 and V is TRBV7-8; D is ambiguous. Germline assignment: CDR1 SGHVS and CDR2 FQNEAQ. Deletions cut 2 bases from V and 2 bases from J, with 24 bases between. CDR3 length: 19 residues. The CDR3 is CASSLPYTASPTSNYGYTF. The CDR3 DNA is TGTGCCAGCAGCTTACCCTACACGGCGTCCCCTACATCGAACTATGGCTACACCTTC.

The genes are TRBV11-2 and TRBJ2-5, with D hard to call. From germline, CDR1 is SGHAT and CDR2 FQNNGV. V was shortened by 3 bases and J by 4 bases, with 6 bases between the two germline ends. The CDR3 covers 12 residues. The CDR3 DNA reads TGTGCCAGCAGCTTCACCAGAGAGACCCAGTACTTC. Amino acids: CASSFTRETQYF.

V usage is TRBV18 and J usage is TRBJ2-1, with 9 bases matching TRBD1. The trim removed 5 bases at V and 3 bases at J, leaving 8 bases unmatched. The V gene's germline CDR1 is KGHSH and CDR2 LQKENI. CDR3 length: 16 residues. CDR3 loop: CASSTPGTGYYNEQFF. The CDR3 region has the DNA TGTGCCAGCTCAACCCCCGGGACAGGGTACTACAATGAGCAGTTCTTC.

This chain uses TRBV5-8 with TRBJ1-5; D might be TRBD1 (5 bases). The CDR3 consists of 17 residues. Between the trimmed V and J ends, which lost 2 bases and 0 bases, there was a span of 15 bases. CDR1 and CDR2 (germline): SGHTS, YDEGEE. The CDR3 nucleotides are TGTGCCAGCAGCTTAGGTTGGCAGGGTGGTAGCAATCAGCCCCAGCATTTT. Protein sequence: CASSLGWQGGSNQPQHF.

The rearrangement joins TRBV5-1 to TRBJ2-3; possibly TRBD1 or TRBD2 for D (5 bases each). V was pared by 7 bases and J by 0 bases, with 15 bases between. This CDR3 is 15 amino acids long. Germline V CDR1 and CDR2: SGHRS, YFSETQ. The CDR3 nucleotides read TGCGCCAGCCGAAGGGACGGGCAAAGCACAGATACGCAGTATTTT. The encoded protein is CASRRDGQSTDTQYF.

The CDR3 protein is CASSPGGAVRYQPQHF. CDR3 DNA: TGTGCCAGCTCACCAGGGGGGGCCGTCCGCTATCAGCCCCAGCATTTT. This rearrangement joins TRBV18 to TRBJ1-5; D might be TRBD1 (6 bases). The CDR3 loop spans 16 amino acids. Looked up from germline, CDR1 is KGHSH and CDR2 is LQKENI. V shed 2 bases and J shed 5 bases, with 16 bases lying between them.

Judged by abundance, this clone is medium-sized (0.01 to 0.1%). The chain employs TRBV5-1 and TRBJ2-4; 7 nucleotides line up with TRBD1. The CDR3 has 14 amino acids. Germline values: CDR1 SGHRS, CDR2 YFSETQ. Trimming at V came to 2 bases and at J to 2 bases, leaving 1 base not matched to a gene. CDR3 residues: CASSLQGTKNIQYF. The CDR3 coding sequence is TGCGCCAGCAGCTTACAGGGGACCAAAAACATTCAGTACTTC.

V gene TRBV2 combines with J gene TRBJ2-5; 8 nucleotides agree with TRBD2. The J segment lost 6 bases and the V segment lost 6 bases, leaving 12 bases of the junction unmatched. Germline V gene data show CDR1 as SNHLY and CDR2 as FYNNEI. The CDR3 contains 15 residues. The CDR3: CASSYGSGIRQTQYF. The DNA of the CDR3 is TGTGCCAGCAGCTATGGTAGCGGGATCCGTCAGACCCAGTACTTC.

The J gene is TRBJ1-5, the V gene TRBV11-1, with D uncertain. Trimming pared 1 base from V and 3 bases from J, leaving 4 bases between. Germline CDR1 and CDR2: SGHAT and FQDESV (reference sequence). The CDR3 loop spans 13 amino acids. CDR3 amino acids: CASSLGYNQPQHF. CDR3 DNA sequence: TGTGCCAGCAGCTTAGGATACAATCAGCCCCAGCATTTT.

V gene TRBV11-2 combines with J gene TRBJ2-1, with TRBD2 matching 7 bases. This CDR3 spans 16 amino acids. V shed 6 bases, J shed 1 base, and the junction held 9 bases outside the gene matches. Germline V lookup: CDR1 SGHAT, CDR2 FQNNGV. As DNA, the CDR3 is TGTGCCAGCAGACTCCTAGCGGCTTCTTCCTACAATGAGCAGTTCTTC. Protein product: CASRLLAASSYNEQFF.

This clone was detected only once. The CDR3 DNA follows: TGTGCCAGCAGCTATGGGGGGCCAGGGGCCAACGTCCTGACTTTC. As protein: CASSYGGPGANVLTF. V usage is TRBV7-9 and J usage is TRBJ2-6; perhaps D is TRBD1 or TRBD2 (6 bases each). The V gene's germline CDR1 is SEHNR and CDR2 FQNEAQ (reference sequence). This CDR3 has 15 amino acids. V lost 4 bases to trimming and J lost 4 bases, with 11 bases between them.

This chain joins TRBV5-1 and TRBJ2-5; perhaps D is TRBD1 or TRBD2 (6 bases each). V was trimmed by 4 bases and J by 5 bases, leaving 15 bases between them. CDR1 and CDR2 (germline): SGHRS, YFSETQ. The CDR3 is made up of 14 amino acids. The CDR3 protein is CASSPLRGVETQYF. In DNA, the CDR3 is TGCGCCAGCAGCCCGCTTAGGGGGGTCGAGACCCAGTACTTC.

The chain has TRBV15 and TRBJ2-7; D not certain. This CDR3 is built from 15 residues. The ends were cut back, 0 bases at V and 2 bases at J, with 11 bases in the middle. Looked up from germline, CDR1 is LNHNV and CDR2 is YYDKDF (reference sequence). The CDR3 is CATSRDLGSPYEQYF. The CDR3 DNA reads as TGTGCCACCAGCAGAGATCTGGGGTCGCCCTACGAGCAGTACTTC.

The CDR3 DNA sequence: TGTGCCAGCAGCGCCACAGGGGGCGGAGGGGATGAGCAGTTCTTC. Its translation is CASSATGGGGDEQFF. The rearrangement links TRBV5-8 to TRBJ2-1; 9 nucleotides match TRBD1. Germline lookup yields CDR1 SGHTS and CDR2 YDEGEE. This CDR3 region has 15 residues. J lost 8 bases, V lost 4 bases, and 10 bases had no gene match. Based on the CDR3 plus reference TRBV5-8 and TRBJ2-1, the full variable domain is EAGVTQSPTHLIKTRGQQATLRCSPISGHTSVYWYQQALGLGLQFLLWYDEGEERNRGNFPPRFSGRQFPNYSSELNVNALELEDSALYLCASSATGGGGDEQFFGPGTRLTVL.

The rearrangement joins TRBV2 to TRBJ2-7, with 9 bases lining up with TRBD1. Germline V gene sequence: CDR1 SNHLY, CDR2 FYNNEI. The CDR3 length is 14 residues. The junction had 10 bases not matched to a gene; V was cut back by 6 bases and J by 7 bases. The CDR3 region has the DNA TGTGCCAGCAGACCCAGGACAGGGGTTGAGGAGCAGTACTTC. Protein sequence: CASRPRTGVEEQYF.

J is TRBJ2-1 and V is TRBV6-5; D ambiguous. Germline assignment: CDR1 MNHEY and CDR2 SVGAGI. The CDR3 covers 14 residues. V was trimmed by 6 bases and J by 2 bases, leaving 11 bases between them. CDR3 sequence reads: CASRVSLAYNEQFF. Here the CDR3 DNA reads TGTGCCAGCAGGGTCTCCTTGGCCTACAATGAGCAGTTCTTC.

This clone appeared a few times. The rearrangement joins TRBV3-1 (or the pseudogene TRBV3-2) to TRBJ1-3; D is unresolved. The CDR3 sequence is 17 residues long. V dropped 2 bases and J dropped 4 bases, with 18 bases sitting between them. The germline V gene has CDR1 LGHDT and CDR2 YNNKEL (reference sequence). For the CDR3, the DNA is TGTGCCAGCAGCCAAAGGGCAGAACCCATTCCCGGAAACACCATATATTTT. Protein product: CASSQRAEPIPGNTIYF.

About this clone: The junction shows a germline mismatch at one end, possibly a read error. The J gene is TRBJ2-3, the V gene TRBV7-7; D is uncertain. The germline gives CDR1 SSHAT, CDR2 FNYEAQ (reference sequence). The CDR3 runs to 15 residues. CDR3 DNA sequence: TGTGCTAGCAGCTTATCCGCAGTCAGCACAGATACGCAGTATTTT. Translated, it gives CASSLSAVSTDTQYF.

This clone has a handful of counts. The CDR3 is CASSEAGTSGTYEQYF. The CDR3 coding sequence is TGTGCCAGCAGCGAGGCCGGGACTAGCGGAACCTACGAGCAGTACTTC. V and J are TRBV5-4 and TRBJ2-7; 11 bases line up with TRBD2. Germline lookup yields CDR1 SGHNT and CDR2 YYREEE (reference sequence). This CDR3 has 16 residues. J gave up 2 bases and V 4 bases, and 8 bases lay outside the gene matches.

The chain recombines TRBV19 with TRBJ2-5, with TRBD1 matching 8 bases. Germline V gene data show CDR1 as LNHDA and CDR2 as SQIVND (reference sequence). This CDR3 spans 14 amino acids. V was clipped by 7 bases and J by 5 bases; unmatched bases: 9. In nucleotides, the CDR3 is TGTGCCAGTAACCAGGACAGGGAACGGGAGACCCAGTACTTC. The encoded protein is CASNQDRERETQYF.